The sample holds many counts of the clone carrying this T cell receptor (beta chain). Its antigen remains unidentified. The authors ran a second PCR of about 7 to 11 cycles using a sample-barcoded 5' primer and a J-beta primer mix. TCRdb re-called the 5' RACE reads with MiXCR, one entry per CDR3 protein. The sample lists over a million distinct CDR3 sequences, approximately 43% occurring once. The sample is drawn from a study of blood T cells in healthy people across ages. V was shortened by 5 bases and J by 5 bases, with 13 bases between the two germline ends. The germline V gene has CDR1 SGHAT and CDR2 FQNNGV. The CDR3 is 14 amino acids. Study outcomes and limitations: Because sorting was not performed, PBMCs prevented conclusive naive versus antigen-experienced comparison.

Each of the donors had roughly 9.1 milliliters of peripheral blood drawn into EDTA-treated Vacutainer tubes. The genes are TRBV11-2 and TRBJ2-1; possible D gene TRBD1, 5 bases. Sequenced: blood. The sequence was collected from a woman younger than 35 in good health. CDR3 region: CASSADWGDNEQFF. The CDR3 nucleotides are TGTGCCAGCAGCGCTGATTGGGGCGACAATGAGCAGTTCTTC.